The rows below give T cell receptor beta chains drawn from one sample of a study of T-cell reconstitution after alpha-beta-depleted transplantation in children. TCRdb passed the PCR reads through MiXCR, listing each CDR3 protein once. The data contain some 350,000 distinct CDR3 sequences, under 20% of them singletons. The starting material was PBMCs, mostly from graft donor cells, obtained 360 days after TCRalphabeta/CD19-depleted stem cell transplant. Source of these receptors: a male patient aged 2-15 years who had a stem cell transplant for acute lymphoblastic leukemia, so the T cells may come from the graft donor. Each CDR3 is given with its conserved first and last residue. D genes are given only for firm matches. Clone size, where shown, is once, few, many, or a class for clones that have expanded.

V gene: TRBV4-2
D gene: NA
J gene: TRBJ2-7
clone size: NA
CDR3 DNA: TGTGCCAGCAGCCAAGAAACTTCGCATTCCTACGAGCAGTACTTC
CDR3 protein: CASSQETSHSYEQYF

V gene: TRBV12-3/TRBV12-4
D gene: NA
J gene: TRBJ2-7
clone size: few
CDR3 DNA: TGTGCCAGCAGTTTCCCCCCCGGGCAGGGTAGGACCTACGAGCAGTACTTC
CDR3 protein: CASSFPPGQGRTYEQYF

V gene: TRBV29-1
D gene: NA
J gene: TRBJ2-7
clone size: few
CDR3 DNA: TGCAGCGTTCTAAGCGCAGGGCCCCCCTACGAGCAGTACTTC
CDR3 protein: CSVLSAGPPYEQYF

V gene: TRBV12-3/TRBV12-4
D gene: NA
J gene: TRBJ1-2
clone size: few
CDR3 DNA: TGTGCCAGCAGTGAGACCCCCACAGGGTACGATGGCTACACCTTC
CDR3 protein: CASSETPTGYDGYTF

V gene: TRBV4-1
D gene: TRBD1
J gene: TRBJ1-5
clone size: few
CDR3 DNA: TGCGCCAGCAGCCAAGATTTTGAGGGGGCTTCTAATCAGCCCCAGCATTTT
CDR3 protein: CASSQDFEGASNQPQHF

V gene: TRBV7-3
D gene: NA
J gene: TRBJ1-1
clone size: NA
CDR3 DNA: TGTGCCAGCAGCTTATATGGTCCGAACACTGAAGCTTTCTTT
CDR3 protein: CASSLYGPNTEAFF

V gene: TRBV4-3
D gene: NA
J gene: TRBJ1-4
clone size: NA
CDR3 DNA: TGCGCCAGCAGCCAAGATCGGGGGGGGCATGGTAATGAAAAACTGTTTTTT
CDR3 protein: CASSQDRGGHGNEKLFF

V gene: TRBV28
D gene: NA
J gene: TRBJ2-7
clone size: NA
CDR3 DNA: TGTGCCAGCAGTTTATGGGCTCAGGGTAACCACGAGCAGTACTTC
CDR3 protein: CASSLWAQGNHEQYF

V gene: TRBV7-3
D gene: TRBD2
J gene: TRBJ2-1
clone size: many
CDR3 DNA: TGTGCCAGCAGCTTAGCGGGAGAATTCTGGGATGAGCAGTTCTTC
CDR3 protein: CASSLAGEFWDEQFF

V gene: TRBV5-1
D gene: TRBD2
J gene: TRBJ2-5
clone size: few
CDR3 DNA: TGCGCCAGCGGAAGCGGGAGTCTCCAAGAGACCCAGTACTTC
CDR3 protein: CASGSGSLQETQYF

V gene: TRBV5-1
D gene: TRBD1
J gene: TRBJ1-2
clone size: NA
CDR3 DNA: TGCGCCAGCAGCTCGACAGGGAGCTATGGCTACACCTTC
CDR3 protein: CASSSTGSYGYTF

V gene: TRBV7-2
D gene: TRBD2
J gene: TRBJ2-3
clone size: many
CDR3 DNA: TGTGCCAGCAGCTTATGGCTAGCGGGGGCCACAGATACGCAGTATTTT
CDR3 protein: CASSLWLAGATDTQYF

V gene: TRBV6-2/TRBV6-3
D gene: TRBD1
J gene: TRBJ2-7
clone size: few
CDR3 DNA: TGTGCCAGCAGTTACGACAGGGCTTGGCAGTACTTC
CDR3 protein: CASSYDRAWQYF

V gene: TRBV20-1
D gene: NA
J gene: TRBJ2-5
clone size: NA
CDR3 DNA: TGCAGTGCTAGCCGGACTGTTCAAGAGACCCAGTGCTTC
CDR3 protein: CSASRTVQETQCF

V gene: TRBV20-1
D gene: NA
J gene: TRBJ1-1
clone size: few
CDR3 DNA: TGCAGTGCTAGAATGGGAGAGGTCACTGAAGCTTTCTTT
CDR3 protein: CSARMGEVTEAFF

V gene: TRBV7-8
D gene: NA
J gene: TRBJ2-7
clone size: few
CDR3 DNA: TGTGCCAGCAGCCCCACTTGGGAGCACTACGAGCAGTACTTC
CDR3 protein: CASSPTWEHYEQYF

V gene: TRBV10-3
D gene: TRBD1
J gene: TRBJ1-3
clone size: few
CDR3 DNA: TGTGCCATCAGTGGGGCACCACAGGGGCTTTCTGGAAACACCATATATTTT
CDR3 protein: CAISGAPQGLSGNTIYF

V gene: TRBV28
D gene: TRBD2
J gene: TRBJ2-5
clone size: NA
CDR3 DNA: TGTGCCAGCAGTTTCGGGGGTGGGACTAGCGGAGACGGGGAGACCCAGTACTTC
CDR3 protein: CASSFGGGTSGDGETQYF

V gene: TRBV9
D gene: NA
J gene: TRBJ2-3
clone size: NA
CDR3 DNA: TGTGCCAGCAGCGTAGGGCAGTCATCAGATACGCAGTATTTT
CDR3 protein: CASSVGQSSDTQYF

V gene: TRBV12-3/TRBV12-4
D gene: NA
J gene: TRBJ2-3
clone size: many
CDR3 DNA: TGTGCCAGCTTACCGGACCTACAGGGCACAGATACGCAGTATTTT
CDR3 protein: CASLPDLQGTDTQYF

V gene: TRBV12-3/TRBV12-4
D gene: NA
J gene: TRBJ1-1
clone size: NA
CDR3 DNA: TGTGCCAGCAGTTGGGGCACCATGAACACTGAAGCTTTCTTT
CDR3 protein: CASSWGTMNTEAFF

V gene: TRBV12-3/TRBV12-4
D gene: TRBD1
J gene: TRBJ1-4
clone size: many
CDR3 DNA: TGTGCCAGCAGTTTCCTTTGGACAGGGCGTCTTTCAGCTAATGAAAAACTGTTTTTT
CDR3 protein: CASSFLWTGRLSANEKLFF

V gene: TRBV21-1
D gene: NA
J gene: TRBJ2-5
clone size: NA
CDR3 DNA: TGTGCCAGCAGCATGGTTCGCAAAAATAGCGGGAGTGAACCCCAAGAGACCCAGTACTTC
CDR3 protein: CASSMVRKNSGSEPQETQYF

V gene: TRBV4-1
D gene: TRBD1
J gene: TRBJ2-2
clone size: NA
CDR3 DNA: TGCGCCAGCAGCCAAGTCCGGACAGGGCCGAACACCGGGGAGCTGTTTTTT
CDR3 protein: CASSQVRTGPNTGELFF

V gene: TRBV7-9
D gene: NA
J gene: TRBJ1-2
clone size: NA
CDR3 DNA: TGTGCCAGCAGCATCAAGGGCCTCTATGGCTACACCTTC
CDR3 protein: CASSIKGLYGYTF

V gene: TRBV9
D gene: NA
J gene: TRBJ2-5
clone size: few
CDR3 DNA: TGTGCCAGCAGCGCTAGCGAGCAAGAGACCCAGTACTTC
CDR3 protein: CASSASEQETQYF

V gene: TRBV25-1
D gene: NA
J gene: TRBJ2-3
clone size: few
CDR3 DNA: TGTGCCAGCTCCAGCCTGCGGGGTCCCCGCGATACGCAGTATTTT
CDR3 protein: CASSSLRGPRDTQYF

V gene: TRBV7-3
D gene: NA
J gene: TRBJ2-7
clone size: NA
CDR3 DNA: TGTGCCAGCAGCTTCCCCAGGGATCCCTGCGAGCAGTACTTC
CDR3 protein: CASSFPRDPCEQYF

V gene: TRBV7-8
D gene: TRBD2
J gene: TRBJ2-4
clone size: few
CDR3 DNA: TGTGCCAGCAGCTTACTGCGGGAGCGAGCCAAAAACATTCAGTACTTC
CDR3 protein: CASSLLRERAKNIQYF

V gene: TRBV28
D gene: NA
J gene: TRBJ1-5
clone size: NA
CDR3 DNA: TGTGCCAGCAGCCCTTTGGGAGGGAATCAGCCCCAGCATTTT
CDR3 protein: CASSPLGGNQPQHF

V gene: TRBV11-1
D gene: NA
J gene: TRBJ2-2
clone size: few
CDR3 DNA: TGTGCCAGCAGCCTCCGGGACCTCAGGCGTAATCAGGGTACCGGGGAGCTGTTTTTT
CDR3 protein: CASSLRDLRRNQGTGELFF

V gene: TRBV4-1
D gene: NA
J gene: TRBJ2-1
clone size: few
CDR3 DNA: TGCGCCAGCAGCCAAGGGGGCAGGTTCTACAATGAGCAGTTCTTC
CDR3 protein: CASSQGGRFYNEQFF

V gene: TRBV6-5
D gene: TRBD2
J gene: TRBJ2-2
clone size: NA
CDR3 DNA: TGTGCCAGCAGTTTTCCGACTAGCGATGACGTCGCCAACACCGGGGAGCTGTTTTTT
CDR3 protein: CASSFPTSDDVANTGELFF

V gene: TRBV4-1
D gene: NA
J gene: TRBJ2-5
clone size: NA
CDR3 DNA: TGCGCCAGCAGCCAAGATGTTCGCCCCCAGTACTTC
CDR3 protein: CASSQDVRPQYF

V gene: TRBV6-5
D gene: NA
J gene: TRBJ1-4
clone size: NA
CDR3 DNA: TGTGCCAGCAGCCCCGAGGCGGGTTGGACATGGAATGAAAAACTGTTTTTT
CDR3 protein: CASSPEAGWTWNEKLFF

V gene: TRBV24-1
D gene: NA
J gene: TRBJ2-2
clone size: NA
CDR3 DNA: TGTGCCCCCTTTGGGGGGACCGGGGAGCTGTTTTTT
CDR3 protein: CAPFGGTGELFF

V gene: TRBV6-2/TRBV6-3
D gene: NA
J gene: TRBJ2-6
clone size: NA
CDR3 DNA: TGTGCCAGCAGTTCGCGACAGTTATCTGGGGCCAACGTCCTGACTTTC
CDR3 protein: CASSSRQLSGANVLTF

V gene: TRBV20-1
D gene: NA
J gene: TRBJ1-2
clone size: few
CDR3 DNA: TGCAGTGCTAGAGATCGGAGACAAATGCCGGGTGGCTACACCTTC
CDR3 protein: CSARDRRQMPGGYTF

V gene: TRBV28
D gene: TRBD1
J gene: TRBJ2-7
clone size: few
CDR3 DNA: TGTGCCAGCAGCCGACCGGGACAGGGGTGGGAGCAGTACTTC
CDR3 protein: CASSRPGQGWEQYF

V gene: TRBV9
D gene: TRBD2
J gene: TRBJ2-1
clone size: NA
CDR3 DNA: TGTGCCAGCAGCCCAACCCGACTAGCGAGAAATGAGCAGTTCTTC
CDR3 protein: CASSPTRLARNEQFF

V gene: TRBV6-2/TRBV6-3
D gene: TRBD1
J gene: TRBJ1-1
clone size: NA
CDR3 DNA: TGTGTCAGTAGGGGGCGCGCTGAAGCTTTCTTT
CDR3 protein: CVSRGRAEAFF

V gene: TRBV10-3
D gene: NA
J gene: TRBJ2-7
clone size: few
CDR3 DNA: TGTGCCATCAGCGGGACCCGAGCGGGGCAGTACTTC
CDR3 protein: CAISGTRAGQYF